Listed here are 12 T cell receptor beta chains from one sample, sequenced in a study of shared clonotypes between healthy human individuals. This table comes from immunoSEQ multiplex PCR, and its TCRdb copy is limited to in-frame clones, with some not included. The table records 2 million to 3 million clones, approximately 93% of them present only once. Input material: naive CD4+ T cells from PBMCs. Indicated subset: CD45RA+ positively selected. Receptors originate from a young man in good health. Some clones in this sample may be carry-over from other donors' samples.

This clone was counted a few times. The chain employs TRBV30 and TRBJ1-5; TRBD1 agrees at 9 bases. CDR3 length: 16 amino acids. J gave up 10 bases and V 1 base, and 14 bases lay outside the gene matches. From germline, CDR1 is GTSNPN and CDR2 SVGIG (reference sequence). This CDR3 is CAWSARTGAVISPQHF. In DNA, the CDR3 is TGTGCCTGGAGTGCTCGGACAGGGGCAGTCATCAGCCCCCAGCATTTT.

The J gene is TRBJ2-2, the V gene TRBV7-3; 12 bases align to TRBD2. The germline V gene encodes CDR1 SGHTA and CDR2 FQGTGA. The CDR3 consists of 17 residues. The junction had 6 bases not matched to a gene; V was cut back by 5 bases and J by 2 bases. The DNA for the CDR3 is TGTGCCAGCAGCAACCCTAGCGGGAGGGTTAACACCGGGGAGCTGTTTTTT. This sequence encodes CASSNPSGRVNTGELFF.

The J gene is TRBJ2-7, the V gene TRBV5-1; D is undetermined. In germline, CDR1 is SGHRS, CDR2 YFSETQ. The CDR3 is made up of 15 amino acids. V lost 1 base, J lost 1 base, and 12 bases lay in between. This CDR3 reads CASSLSSAPSYEQYF. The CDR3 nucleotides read TGCGCCAGCAGCTTGTCGTCAGCTCCTTCCTACGAGCAGTACTTC.

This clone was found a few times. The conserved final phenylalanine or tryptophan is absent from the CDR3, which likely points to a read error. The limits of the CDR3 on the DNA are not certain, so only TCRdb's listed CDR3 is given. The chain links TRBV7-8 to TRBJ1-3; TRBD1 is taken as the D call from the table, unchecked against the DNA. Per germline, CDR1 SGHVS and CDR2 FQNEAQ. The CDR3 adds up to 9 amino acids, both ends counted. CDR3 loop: CASSLEDSG.

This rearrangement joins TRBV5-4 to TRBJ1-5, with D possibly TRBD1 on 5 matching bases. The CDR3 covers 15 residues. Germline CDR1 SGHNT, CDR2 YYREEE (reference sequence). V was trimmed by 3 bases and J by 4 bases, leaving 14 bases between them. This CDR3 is CASSSGAEGNQPQHF. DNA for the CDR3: TGTGCCAGCAGCTCCGGGGCCGAGGGGAATCAGCCCCAGCATTTT.

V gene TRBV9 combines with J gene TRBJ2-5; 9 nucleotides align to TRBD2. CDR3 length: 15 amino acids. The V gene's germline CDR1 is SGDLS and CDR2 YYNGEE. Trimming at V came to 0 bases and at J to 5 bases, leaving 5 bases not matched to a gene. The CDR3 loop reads CASSVVAGVWETQYF. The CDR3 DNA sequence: TGTGCCAGCAGCGTAGTAGCGGGAGTTTGGGAGACCCAGTACTTC.

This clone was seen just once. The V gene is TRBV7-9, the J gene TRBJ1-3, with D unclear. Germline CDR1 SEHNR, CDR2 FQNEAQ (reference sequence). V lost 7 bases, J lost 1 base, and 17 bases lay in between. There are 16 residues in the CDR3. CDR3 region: CASNRVGLLSGNTIYF. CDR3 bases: TGTGCCAGCAATCGAGTTGGACTGCTATCTGGAAACACCATATATTTT.

In nucleotides, the CDR3 is TGTGCCAGCAGTTCCTGGGCAGGTAATCAGCCCCAGCATTTT. This sequence encodes CASSSWAGNQPQHF. The rearrangement joins TRBV28 to TRBJ1-5; no clear D. The V end was cut by 4 bases, the J end by 4 bases, with 11 bases between. CDR1 is MDHEN and CDR2 is SYDVKM in the germline V gene. The CDR3 spans 14 residues.

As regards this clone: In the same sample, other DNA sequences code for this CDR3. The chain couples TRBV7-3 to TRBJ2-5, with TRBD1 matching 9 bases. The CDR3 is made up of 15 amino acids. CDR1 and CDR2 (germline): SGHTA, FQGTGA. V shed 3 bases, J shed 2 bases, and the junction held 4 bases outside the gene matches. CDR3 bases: TGTGCCAGCAGCTTGGGACAGGGAATACAAGAGACCCAGTACTTC. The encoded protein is CASSLGQGIQETQYF. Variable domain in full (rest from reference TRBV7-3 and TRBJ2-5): GAGVSQTPSNKVTEKGKYVELRCDPISGHTALYWYRQSLGQGPEFLIYFQGTGAADDSGLPNDRFFAVRPEGSVSTLKIQRTERGDSAVYLCASSLGQGIQETQYFGPGTRLLVL.

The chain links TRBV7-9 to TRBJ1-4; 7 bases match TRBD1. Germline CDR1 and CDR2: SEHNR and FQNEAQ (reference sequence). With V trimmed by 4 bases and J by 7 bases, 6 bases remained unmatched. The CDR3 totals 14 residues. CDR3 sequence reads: CASSSQGLGEKLFF. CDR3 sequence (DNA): TGTGCCAGCAGCTCACAGGGGTTAGGTGAAAAACTGTTTTTT.

This CDR3 reads CASSFATGGYTF. For the CDR3, the DNA is TGTGCCAGCAGCTTCGCCACAGGTGGCTACACCTTC. The chain carries TRBV7-9 and TRBJ1-2, with D possibly matching TRBD1 (5 bases). V gave up 3 bases and J gave up 7 bases, with 9 bases separating them. The CDR3 length is 12 residues. Germline V CDR1 and CDR2: SEHNR, FQNEAQ (reference sequence).

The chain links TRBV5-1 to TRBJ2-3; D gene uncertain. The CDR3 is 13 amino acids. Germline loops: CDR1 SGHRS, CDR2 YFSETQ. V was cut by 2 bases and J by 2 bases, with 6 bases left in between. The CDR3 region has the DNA TGCGCCAGCAGCTTTACAGCCACAGATACGCAGTATTTT. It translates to CASSFTATDTQYF.